Following are 6 T cell receptor beta chains from one sample sequenced in a study of control samples from healthy donors and cancer patients. Sequencing was performed with immunoSEQ multiplex PCR; in TCRdb, only in-frame clones are kept and a portion is missing. The sample includes over 100,000 clones, more than 90% of them seen just once. Material for sequencing was blood. These receptors all stem from a man between 18 and 35 years old in good health.

The J gene is TRBJ1-2, the V gene TRBV6-4, with D maybe TRBD1 (6 bases). CDR1 is MRHNA and CDR2 is SNTAGT in the germline V gene. The V end lost 6 bases, the J end lost 4 bases, and 21 bases lay between the germline ends. This CDR3 is built from 16 residues. The CDR3 coding sequence is TGTGCCAGCAGCCCAACTCGGGGGGCGCCCTTCTATGGCTACACCTTC. It is translated as CASSPTRGAPFYGYTF.

This clone appeared a few times. This chain joins TRBV5-1 and TRBJ2-2; 7 bases are a match to TRBD1. The CDR3 contains 15 residues. Trimming removed 4 bases from V and 0 bases from J; junction bases left unmatched: 3. Germline CDR1 and CDR2: SGHRS and YFSETQ. The CDR3 here is CASSQGQANTGELFF. As DNA, the CDR3 is TGCGCCAGCAGCCAAGGACAGGCGAACACCGGGGAGCTGTTTTTT. Full variable domain (remainder filled in from reference TRBV5-1 and TRBJ2-2): KAGVTQTPRYLIKTRGQQVTLSCSPISGHRSVSWYQQTPGQGLQFLFEYFSETQRNKGNFPGRFSGRQFSNSRSEMNVSTLELGDSALYLCASSQGQANTGELFFGEGSRLTVL.

In its sample, this clone is medium-sized. The genes are TRBV18 and TRBJ2-2; unclear D gene. The V gene lost 3 bases and the J gene lost 7 bases, with 15 bases spanning the gap. CDR3 length: 15 residues. The V gene's germline CDR1 is KGHSH and CDR2 LQKENI. The CDR3 DNA reads TGTGCCAGCTCACCGGGGAAAAGGTACTTCGGGGAGCTGTTTTTT. Its translation: CASSPGKRYFGELFF.

The chain couples TRBV7-2 to TRBJ2-5; 7 nucleotides align to TRBD2. The CDR3 contains 15 residues. The ends lost 1 base at V and 2 bases at J; junction bases unmatched: 4. CDR1 is SGHTA, CDR2 FQGNSA, per germline. Here the CDR3 reads CASSLGAGTQETQYF. Here the CDR3 DNA reads TGTGCCAGCAGCTTAGGAGCGGGGACTCAAGAGACCCAGTACTTC.

The V and J genes are TRBV18 and TRBJ2-1; D call uncertain. The V end was cut by 4 bases, the J end by 5 bases, with 9 bases between. The CDR3 runs 13 residues. Germline CDR1 reads KGHSH; CDR2 reads LQKENI. The CDR3, as DNA: TGTGCCAGCTCACAGGGAAGGGACAATGAGCAGTTCTTC. Translated: CASSQGRDNEQFF.

This chain connects TRBV25-1 to TRBJ1-5; TRBD1 agrees at 8 bases. Germline-derived CDR1 and CDR2 are MGHDK and SYGVNS. Trimming took 1 base from V and 1 from J; bases not matched to a gene: 3. The CDR3 covers 16 residues. CDR3 nucleotides: TGTGCCAGCAGTGAATCAACAGGGGGGAGCAATCAGCCCCAGCATTTT. This gives the protein CASSESTGGSNQPQHF.